These 15 T cell receptor beta chains were sequenced from one sample in a study of memory CD4+ T cells and cytomegalovirus serostatus. Assay: immunoSEQ multiplex PCR; the TCRdb copy retains only in-frame clones and omits some. Of 85,000 to 100,000 clones in the sample, about 80% were seen once. Single viable CD3+CD4+CD8-CD45RO+ cells were sorted as the memory CD4+ T cells. Input material: memory CD4+ T cells from blood. These receptors came from an adult in good health and CMV-seropositive.

The chain recombines TRBV6-5 with TRBJ2-5; 9 bases agree with TRBD2. The assigned J gene may be wrong: the sequence end matches TRBJ2-7 better. The germline V gene has CDR1 MNHEY and CDR2 SVGAGI. This CDR3 is 13 amino acids long. The CDR3 DNA is TGTGCGACGACTAGCGGCCGCTCCTACGAGCAGTACTTC. Translation gives CATTSGRSYEQYF.

The V gene is TRBV6-1, the J gene TRBJ2-7; D uncertain. Per germline, CDR1 MNHNS and CDR2 SASEGT. Trimming left V 1 base short and J 2 bases short, with 12 bases between. This CDR3 contains 15 residues. The CDR3 protein is CASSEEYSFPYEQYF. The CDR3 nucleotides are TGTGCCAGCAGTGAAGAGTACTCCTTCCCCTACGAGCAGTACTTC.

The chain carries TRBV27 and TRBJ2-2; either TRBD1 or TRBD2 may supply D (6 bases each). V was cut by 4 bases and J by 6 bases, with 15 bases left in between. The CDR3 runs to 15 residues. CDR1 and CDR2 from the germline V gene are MNHEY and SMNVEV (reference sequence). The CDR3 nucleotides read TGTGCCAGCAGTTCTAGGGGGATAGCGGCCGGGGAGCTGTTTTTT. The encoded protein is CASSSRGIAAGELFF.

The chain couples TRBV2 to TRBJ1-2; a possible D gene is TRBD1 (5 bases). V lost 7 bases to trimming and J lost 1 base, with 7 bases between them. This CDR3 contains 12 residues. Germline CDR1 is SNHLY and CDR2 is FYNNEI. CDR3: CASTQGNYGYTF. CDR3 DNA: TGTGCCAGCACGCAGGGTAACTATGGCTACACCTTC.

The rearrangement links TRBV5-1 to TRBJ2-3; D uncertain. This CDR3 contains 12 residues. The V gene lost 1 base and the J gene lost 5 bases, with 5 bases spanning the gap. Germline CDR1 and CDR2: SGHRS and YFSETQ. The CDR3 spells CASSLSQDTQYF. CDR3 DNA: TGCGCCAGCAGCTTGTCTCAAGATACGCAGTATTTT.

This chain uses TRBV5-5 with TRBJ1-5, with unresolved D. Trimming took 0 bases from V and 2 from J, leaving 12 bases between them. CDR3 length: 16 amino acids. Germline CDR1 is SGHKS and CDR2 is YYEKEE (reference sequence). CDR3 sequence: CASSLDTPTGNQPQHF. CDR3 nucleotide sequence: TGTGCCAGCAGCTTGGACACTCCAACGGGCAATCAGCCCCAGCATTTT.

The gene calls are TRBV27 and TRBJ1-2; D is undetermined. The V gene lost 2 bases and the J gene lost 4 bases, with 11 bases spanning the gap. The CDR3 is made up of 14 amino acids. Germline V gene data show CDR1 as MNHEY and CDR2 as SMNVEV (reference sequence). CDR3 sequence (DNA): TGTGCCAGCAGTTTAAACGCAGAATCCTATGGCTACACCTTC. Translated, it gives CASSLNAESYGYTF.

This chain uses TRBV5-6 with TRBJ2-5; TRBD1 is a possible D gene (6 bases). Trimming pared 5 bases from V and 9 bases from J, leaving 20 bases between. CDR3 length: 14 residues. Germline V gene data show CDR1 as SGHDT and CDR2 as YYEEEE. CDR3 protein: CASSLVQLPGAQYF. CDR3 DNA: TGTGCCAGCAGTCTGGTGCAGCTCCCAGGGGCCCAGTACTTC.

This clone has only one observation. The gene calls are TRBV28 and TRBJ2-1; 8 bases are shared with TRBD2. Germline CDR1 reads MDHEN; CDR2 reads SYDVKM. The trim removed 5 bases at V and 2 bases at J, leaving 8 bases unmatched. The CDR3 is 16 residues long. In DNA form, the CDR3 reads TGTGCCAGCAGTAGACCGGGGGGGTTGGCCTACAATGAGCAGTTCTTC. Translated, it gives CASSRPGGLAYNEQFF.

For this clone: Other DNA sequences in this sample translate to the same CDR3. The chain is built from TRBV5-1 and TRBJ1-1; D uncertain. V lost 4 bases, J lost 1 base, and 8 bases lay in between. CDR3 length: 13 amino acids. Germline lookup yields CDR1 SGHRS and CDR2 YFSETQ. CDR3 amino acids: CASSIQENTEAFF. The CDR3 DNA is TGCGCCAGCAGCATTCAGGAGAACACTGAAGCTTTCTTT.

This sequence joins TRBV5-4 and TRBJ1-5; TRBD1 is a possible D gene (5 bases). This CDR3 has 13 residues. Per germline, CDR1 SGHNT and CDR2 YYREEE (reference sequence). V was trimmed by 3 bases and J by 4 bases, leaving 8 bases between them. This chain's CDR3 is CASSSDKNQPQHF. Written as DNA, the CDR3 is TGTGCCAGCAGCTCGGACAAGAATCAGCCCCAGCATTTT.

The chain has TRBV7-3 and TRBJ2-2, with 7 bases that match TRBD2. The germline CDR1 and CDR2 sequences are SGHTA and FQGTGA. Trimming removed 2 bases from V and 0 bases from J; junction bases left unmatched: 0. This CDR3 has 15 residues. The CDR3 region has the DNA TGTGCCAGCAGCTTAGGACTAGCGAACACCGGGGAGCTGTTTTTT. Its translation is CASSLGLANTGELFF.

Here the CDR3 reads CASSPEIGQGGDTDTQYF. The CDR3, as DNA: TGTGCCAGCAGCCCCGAGATTGGACAGGGGGGTGACACAGATACGCAGTATTTT. V and J are TRBV5-4 and TRBJ2-3; the match to TRBD1 covers 10 bases. V lost 4 bases to trimming and J lost 2 bases; unmatched junction nucleotides: 13. Germline CDR1 and CDR2: SGHNT and YYREEE (reference sequence). CDR3 length: 18 residues.

The chain carries TRBV4-2 and TRBJ2-3, with D possibly being TRBD2 (6 bases). The CDR3 sequence is 16 residues long. Per germline, CDR1 LGHNA and CDR2 YNFKEQ. Trimming took off 1 base at V and 2 bases at J, with 13 bases between the two ends. CDR3 DNA sequence: TGTGCCAGCAGCCAAGTCTCAGGCGGGAACACAGATACGCAGTATTTT. Its protein product is CASSQVSGGNTDTQYF.

This clone was seen a few times. The genes are TRBV5-1 and TRBJ2-2, with 7 bases lining up with TRBD1. Trimming removed 5 bases from V and 4 bases from J; junction bases left unmatched: 5. This CDR3 is 14 amino acids long. The V gene's germline CDR1 is SGHRS and CDR2 YFSETQ. CDR3 sequence (DNA): TGCGCCAGCAGGGGACAGTCCGGCACCGGGGAGCTGTTTTTT. Translation gives CASRGQSGTGELFF.